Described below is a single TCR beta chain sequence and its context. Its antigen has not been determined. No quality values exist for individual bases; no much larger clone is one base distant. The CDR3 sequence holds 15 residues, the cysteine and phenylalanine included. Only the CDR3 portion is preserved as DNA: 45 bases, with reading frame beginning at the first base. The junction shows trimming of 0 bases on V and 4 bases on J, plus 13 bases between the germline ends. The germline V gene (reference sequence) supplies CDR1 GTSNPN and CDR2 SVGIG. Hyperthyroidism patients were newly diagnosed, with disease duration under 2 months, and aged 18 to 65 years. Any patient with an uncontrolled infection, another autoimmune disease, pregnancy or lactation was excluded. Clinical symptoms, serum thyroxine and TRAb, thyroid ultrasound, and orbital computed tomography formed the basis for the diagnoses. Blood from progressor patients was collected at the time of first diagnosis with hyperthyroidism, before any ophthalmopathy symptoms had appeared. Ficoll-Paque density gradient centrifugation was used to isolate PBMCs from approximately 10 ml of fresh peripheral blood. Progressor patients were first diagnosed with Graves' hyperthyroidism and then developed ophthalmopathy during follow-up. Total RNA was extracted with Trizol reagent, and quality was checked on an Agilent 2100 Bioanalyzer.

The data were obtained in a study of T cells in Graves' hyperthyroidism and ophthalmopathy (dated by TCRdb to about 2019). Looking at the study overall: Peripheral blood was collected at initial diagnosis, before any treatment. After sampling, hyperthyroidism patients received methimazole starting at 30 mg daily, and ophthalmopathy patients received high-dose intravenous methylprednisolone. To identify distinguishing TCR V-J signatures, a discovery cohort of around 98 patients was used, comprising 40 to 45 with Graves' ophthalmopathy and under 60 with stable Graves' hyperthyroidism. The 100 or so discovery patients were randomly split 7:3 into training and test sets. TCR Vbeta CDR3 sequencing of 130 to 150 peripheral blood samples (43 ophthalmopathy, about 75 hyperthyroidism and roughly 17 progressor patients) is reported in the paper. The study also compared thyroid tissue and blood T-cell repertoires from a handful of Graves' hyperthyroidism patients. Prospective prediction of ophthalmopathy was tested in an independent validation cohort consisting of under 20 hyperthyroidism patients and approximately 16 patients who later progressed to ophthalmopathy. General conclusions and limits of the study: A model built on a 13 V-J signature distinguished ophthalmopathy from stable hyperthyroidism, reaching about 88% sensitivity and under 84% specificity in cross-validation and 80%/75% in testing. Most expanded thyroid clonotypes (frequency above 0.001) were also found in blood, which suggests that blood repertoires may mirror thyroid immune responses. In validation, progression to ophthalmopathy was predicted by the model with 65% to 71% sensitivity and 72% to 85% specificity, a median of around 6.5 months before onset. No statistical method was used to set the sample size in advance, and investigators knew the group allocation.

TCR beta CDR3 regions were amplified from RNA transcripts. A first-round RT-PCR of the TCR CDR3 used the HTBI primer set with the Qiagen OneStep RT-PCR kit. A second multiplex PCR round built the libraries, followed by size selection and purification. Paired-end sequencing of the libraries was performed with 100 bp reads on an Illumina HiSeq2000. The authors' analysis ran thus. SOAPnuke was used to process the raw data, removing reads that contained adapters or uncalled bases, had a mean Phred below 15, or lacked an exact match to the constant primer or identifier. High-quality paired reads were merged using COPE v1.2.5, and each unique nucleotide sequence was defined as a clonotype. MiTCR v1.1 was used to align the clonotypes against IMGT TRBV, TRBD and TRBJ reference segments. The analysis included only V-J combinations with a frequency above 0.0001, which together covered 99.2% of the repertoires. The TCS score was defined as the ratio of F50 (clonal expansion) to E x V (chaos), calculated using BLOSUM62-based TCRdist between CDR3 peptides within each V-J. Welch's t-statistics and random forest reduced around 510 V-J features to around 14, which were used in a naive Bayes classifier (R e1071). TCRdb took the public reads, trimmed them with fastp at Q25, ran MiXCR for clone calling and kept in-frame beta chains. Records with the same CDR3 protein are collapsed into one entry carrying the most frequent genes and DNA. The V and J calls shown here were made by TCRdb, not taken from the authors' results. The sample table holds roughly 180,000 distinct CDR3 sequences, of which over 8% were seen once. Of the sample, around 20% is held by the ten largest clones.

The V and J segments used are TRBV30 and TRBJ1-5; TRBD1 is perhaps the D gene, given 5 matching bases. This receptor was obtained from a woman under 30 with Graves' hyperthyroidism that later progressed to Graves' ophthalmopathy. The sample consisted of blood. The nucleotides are TGTGCCTGGAGTGTACGGGGGATTGGGAATCAGCCCCAGCATTTT. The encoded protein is CAWSVRGIGNQPQHF.